Listed below are T cell receptor beta chains from one sample, sequenced in a study of blood T cells in healthy people across ages. MiXCR, applied by TCRdb to the 5' RACE reads, yields one record per CDR3 protein. The profile shows approximately 800,000 distinct CDR3 sequences, roughly 50% of them singletons. Input material: blood. These receptors were obtained from a man aged 40-55 years in good health. CDR3s include the opening cysteine and the closing phenylalanine or tryptophan. D genes are given only for firm matches. Size is stated for part of the rows, as once, few or many counts, or as a class when the clone is expanded.

many TRBJ2-3 TRBV6-5 - TGTGCCAGCAGTTGGCAAAAGCCACCGGCCTTGGCAGATACGCAGTATTTT CASSWQKPPALADTQYF
- TRBJ2-7 TRBV7-3 - TGTGCCAGCAGCTTAGGCGGGGTTGGGATTTCCTACGAGCAGTACTTC CASSLGGVGISYEQYF
few TRBJ1-1 TRBV5-1 - TGCGCCAGCAGCTTGGTAGGGGATGAAGCTTTCTTT CASSLVGDEAFF
- TRBJ2-5 TRBV5-1 - TGCGCCAGCAGCTTGGAGGGGCGGGACCAAGAGACCCAGTACTTC CASSLEGRDQETQYF
few TRBJ2-3 TRBV27 - TGTGCCAGCAGTTTATCGGTGTCGGGAGATACGCAGTATTTT CASSLSVSGDTQYF
- TRBJ1-1 TRBV29-1 TRBD1 TGCAGCGCTGGCTCAGGGGGGAACACTGAAGCTTTCTTT CSAGSGGNTEAFF
few TRBJ2-1 TRBV12-3/TRBV12-4 - TGTGCCAGCAGCCCATTGACGGGCCAGGGCTACAATGAGCAGTTCTTC CASSPLTGQGYNEQFF
- TRBJ2-3 TRBV12-3/TRBV12-4 TRBD2 TGTGCCAGCAGTGATCGAGCGGGACGAATCCTGGACACAGATACGCAGTATTTT CASSDRAGRILDTDTQYF
- TRBJ2-2 TRBV20-1 - TGCAGTGCTAGAATTCAGGGGAGCACCGGGGAGCTGTTTTTT CSARIQGSTGELFF
once TRBJ1-1 TRBV12-3/TRBV12-4 - TGTGCCAGCAGTTTCATCAGGGCAACGGGAGCTTTCTTT CASSFIRATGAFF
- TRBJ2-3 TRBV7-3 TRBD2 TGTGCCAGCCGGGAGGGCGGGTCAGATACGCAGTATTTT CASREGGSDTQYF
- TRBJ2-5 TRBV7-2 TRBD2 TGTGCCAGCAGCTTCGAAGGACTAGCGGGAGTTAATGGGACCCAGTACTTC CASSFEGLAGVNGTQYF
- TRBJ2-7 TRBV20-1 TRBD1 TGCAGTGCTAGGGGGGACAGAAGCTCCTACGAGCAGTACTTC CSARGDRSSYEQYF
- TRBJ2-1 TRBV7-2 - TGTGCCAGCAGCTTAGCGATACTAGGAAATACGGAGCAGTTCTTC CASSLAILGNTEQFF
few TRBJ2-1 TRBV12-3/TRBV12-4 - TGTGCCAGCAGTTTACTAGGGGCCGGTGAGCAGTTCTTC CASSLLGAGEQFF
- TRBJ2-3 TRBV6-2/TRBV6-3 TRBD2 TGTGCCAGCAGTTACGGGCGGGGGGGCCAAAGCACAGATACGCAGTATTTT CASSYGRGGQSTDTQYF
few TRBJ2-1 TRBV27 - TGTGCCAGCAGTTTAAGTGGGCACAGCTCCTACAATGAGCAGTTCTTC CASSLSGHSSYNEQFF
- TRBJ1-2 TRBV20-1 TRBD1 TGCAGTGCCCGATTGCAGGGGGATGCTGGCTACACCTTC CSARLQGDAGYTF
- TRBJ2-1 TRBV14 - TGTGCCAGCAGCCAAGCAACGGGAGTAAGGTCCTACAATGAGCAGTTCTTC CASSQATGVRSYNEQFF
- TRBJ1-2 TRBV27 - TGTGCCAGCAAAAACAACTATGGCTACACCTTC CASKNNYGYTF
- TRBJ1-2 TRBV20-1 - TGCAGTGCTAGAGATATGAGGGGACGAGGCTACACCTTC CSARDMRGRGYTF
- TRBJ1-2 TRBV10-3 - TGTGCCACCAGGATAATGGGGGATAACTATGGCTACACCTTC CATRIMGDNYGYTF
few TRBJ1-1 TRBV3-1 - TGTGCCAGCAGCCATCCGGGGGTAGCTTTCTTT CASSHPGVAFF
many TRBJ2-3 TRBV20-1 TRBD1 TGCAGTCCTGAACCGGGACAGGGGTTGGCAGATACGCAGTATTTT CSPEPGQGLADTQYF
- TRBJ2-5 TRBV28 TRBD1 TGTGCCAGCAGTTCCCCGTGGGACAGGGAGACCCAGTACTTC CASSSPWDRETQYF
- TRBJ2-1 TRBV20-1 TRBD2 TGCAGTGCTAGTGGGACTAGCGTCCATGAGCAGTTCTTC CSASGTSVHEQFF
- TRBJ2-5 TRBV18 TRBD2 TGTGCCAGCTCACCACGGGGACTAGCGAAAGAGACCCAGTACTTC CASSPRGLAKETQYF
- TRBJ2-5 TRBV24-1 - TGTGCCACCAGTGTGGGGCTCACCCAGTACTTC CATSVGLTQYF
- TRBJ1-5 TRBV12-3/TRBV12-4 - TGTGCCAGCAGTTTAGCGCTCGGGGCATGGGGCAATCAGCCCCAGCATTTT CASSLALGAWGNQPQHF
once TRBJ2-7 TRBV2 TRBD2 TGTGCCAGCAGTGAAGAGGCGGGAGGAAGATACGAGCAGTACTTC CASSEEAGGRYEQYF
- TRBJ2-6 TRBV28 TRBD1 TGTGCCAGCAGTTCGGTCGGGACAGTCGCCTCTGGGGCCAACGTCCTGACTTTC CASSSVGTVASGANVLTF
- TRBJ2-1 TRBV4-3 TRBD2 TGCGCCAGCAGCCAAGCAGGCGGGAGCGCCTACAATGAGCAGTTCTTC CASSQAGGSAYNEQFF
- TRBJ2-6 TRBV3-1 - TGTGCCAGCAGCAGAGGGGCCAACGTCCTGACTTTC CASSRGANVLTF
- TRBJ2-3 TRBV5-1 - TGCGCCAGCAGCTTGGGGATAGTCGTCACAGATACGCAGTATTTT CASSLGIVVTDTQYF
few TRBJ2-7 TRBV9 TRBD2 TGTGCCAGCAGCGCCGCGGGAGGGCCCTCCTACGAGCAGTACTTC CASSAAGGPSYEQYF
few TRBJ2-4 TRBV10-3 - TGTGCCATCAGCAGGGGGGGCAAAAACATTCAGTACTTC CAISRGGKNIQYF
- TRBJ2-4 TRBV3-1 - TGTGCCAGCAGCCAAGACCCGGGGGTGGAAAACATTCAGTACTTC CASSQDPGVENIQYF
few TRBJ2-7 TRBV29-1 TRBD1 TGCAGCGTTGATTCAGGACAGGGGACCCACGAGCAGTACTTC CSVDSGQGTHEQYF
- TRBJ2-1 TRBV5-1 - TGCGCCAGCAGGGGTGGGGAAGGAGTCAATGAGCAGTTCTTC CASRGGEGVNEQFF
once TRBJ2-6 TRBV18 - TGTGCCAGCTCACCGGAGTCTGGGGCCAACGTCCTGACTTTC CASSPESGANVLTF